This T cell receptor (beta chain) was captured by sequencing in a study of CD8 T cells in ankylosing spondylitis. Study-wide points: A TCR beta motif of 7 to 9 highly homologous variants seemed to mark ankylosing spondylitis blood.

In regard to this clonotype: Its specificity is unknown.

V lost 2 bases, J lost 3 bases, and 11 bases lay in between. The germline V gene encodes CDR1 SGHDT and CDR2 YYEEEE. This CDR3 has 14 residues. TCRdb independently ran MiXCR on the 5' RACE reads; one entry per CDR3 protein. This table holds under 550,000 distinct CDR3 sequences, 25% to 30% found once. This receptor was taken from a male donor with ankylosing spondylitis. The sequenced material came from blood, either unsorted or a sorted T cell fraction (not recorded which). The genes are TRBV5-6 and TRBJ1-1; tentative D call: TRBD1 (5 bases). The CDR3 coding sequence is TGTGCCAGCAGCTTCGGGACTAGGGACACTGAAGCTTTCTTT. The encoded protein is CASSFGTRDTEAFF.